This T cell receptor beta chain is drawn from a study of blood T cell repertoires in COVID-19. Study-level background: Specimens from acute and convalescent COVID-19 originated in the United States, Italy and Spain.

Some clones are missing from TCRdb's copy, which holds only in-frame ones; the method was immunoSEQ multiplex PCR. The sample carries 100,000 to 150,000 clones, approximately 80% recorded once. Germline CDR1 reads LGHDT; CDR2 reads YNNKEL (reference sequence). The CDR3 loop spans 13 amino acids. V trimming: 1 base; J trimming: 5 bases; junction bases outside the gene matches: 1. The genes are TRBV3-1 (or the pseudogene TRBV3-2) and TRBJ1-2, with 7 bases fitting TRBD1. The clonotype originates from a middle-aged man with active or convalescent COVID-19. The sequenced sample was peripheral blood. The CDR3 DNA sequence: TGTGCCAGCAGCCAAGTGACAGGGTATGGCTACACCTTC. Residues: CASSQVTGYGYTF.